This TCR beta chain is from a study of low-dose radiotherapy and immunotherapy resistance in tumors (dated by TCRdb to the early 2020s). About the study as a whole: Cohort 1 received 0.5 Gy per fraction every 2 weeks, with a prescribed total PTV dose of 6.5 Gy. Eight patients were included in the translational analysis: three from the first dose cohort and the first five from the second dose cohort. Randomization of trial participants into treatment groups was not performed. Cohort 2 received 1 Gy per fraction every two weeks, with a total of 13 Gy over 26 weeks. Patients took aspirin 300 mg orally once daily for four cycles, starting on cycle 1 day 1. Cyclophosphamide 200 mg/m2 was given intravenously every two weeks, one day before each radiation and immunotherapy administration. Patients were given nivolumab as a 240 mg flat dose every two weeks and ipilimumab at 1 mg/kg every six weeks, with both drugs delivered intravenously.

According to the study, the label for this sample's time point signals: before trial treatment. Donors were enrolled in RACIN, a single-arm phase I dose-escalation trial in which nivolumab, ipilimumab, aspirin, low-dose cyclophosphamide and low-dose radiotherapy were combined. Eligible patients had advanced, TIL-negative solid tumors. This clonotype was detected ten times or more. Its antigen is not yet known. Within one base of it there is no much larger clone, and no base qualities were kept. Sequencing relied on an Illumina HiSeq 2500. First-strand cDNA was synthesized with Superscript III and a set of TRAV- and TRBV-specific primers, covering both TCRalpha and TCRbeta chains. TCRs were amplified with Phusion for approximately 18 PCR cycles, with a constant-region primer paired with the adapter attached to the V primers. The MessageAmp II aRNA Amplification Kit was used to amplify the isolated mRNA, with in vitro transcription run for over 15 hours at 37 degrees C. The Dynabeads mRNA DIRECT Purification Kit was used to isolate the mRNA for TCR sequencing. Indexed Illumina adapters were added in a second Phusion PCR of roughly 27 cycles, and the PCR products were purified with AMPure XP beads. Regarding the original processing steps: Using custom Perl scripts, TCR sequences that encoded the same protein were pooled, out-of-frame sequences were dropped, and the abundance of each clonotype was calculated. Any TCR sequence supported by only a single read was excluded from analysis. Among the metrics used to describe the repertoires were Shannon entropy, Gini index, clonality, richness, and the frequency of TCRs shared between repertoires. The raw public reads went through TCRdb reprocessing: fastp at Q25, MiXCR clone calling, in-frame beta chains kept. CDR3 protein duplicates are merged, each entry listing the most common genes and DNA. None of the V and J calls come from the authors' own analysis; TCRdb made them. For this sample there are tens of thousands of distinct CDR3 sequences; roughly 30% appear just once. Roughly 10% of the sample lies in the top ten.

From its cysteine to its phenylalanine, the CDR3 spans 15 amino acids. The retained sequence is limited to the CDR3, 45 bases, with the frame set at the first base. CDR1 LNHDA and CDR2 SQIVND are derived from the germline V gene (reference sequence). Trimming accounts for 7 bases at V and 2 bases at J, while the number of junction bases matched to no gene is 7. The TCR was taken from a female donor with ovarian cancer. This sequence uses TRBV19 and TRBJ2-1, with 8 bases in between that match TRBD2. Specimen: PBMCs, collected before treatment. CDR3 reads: CASTGGSTAYNEQFF. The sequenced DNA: TGTGCCAGTACGGGGGGGTCAACGGCCTACAATGAGCAGTTCTTC.